The T cell receptor (beta chain) described here comes from a study of CD8+ T cells in alopecia areata. The V and J ends lost 4 bases and 2 bases respectively, with 3 bases between them. The germline V gene encodes CDR1 MGHDK and CDR2 SYGVNS. The length of the CDR3 is 11 residues. This sample's treatment: oral pan-JAK inhibitor, 5-10 mg twice daily. Sequencing relied on a cDNA template that was reverse transcribed from extracted RNA. Some clones are missing from TCRdb's copy, which holds only in-frame ones; the method was immunoSEQ multiplex PCR. The sample contains approximately 180,000 clones, about 54% of which appear only once.

The source material was CD4+ T cells sorted from blood, sampled at approximately week 61, from a patient treated with tofacitinib. The clonotype was recovered from a human donor with alopecia areata. The rearrangement links TRBV25-1 to TRBJ2-7; unclear D gene. The DNA of the CDR3 is TGTGCCAGCAGTGCGACCTACGAGCAGTACTTC. Amino acid sequence: CASSATYEQYF.